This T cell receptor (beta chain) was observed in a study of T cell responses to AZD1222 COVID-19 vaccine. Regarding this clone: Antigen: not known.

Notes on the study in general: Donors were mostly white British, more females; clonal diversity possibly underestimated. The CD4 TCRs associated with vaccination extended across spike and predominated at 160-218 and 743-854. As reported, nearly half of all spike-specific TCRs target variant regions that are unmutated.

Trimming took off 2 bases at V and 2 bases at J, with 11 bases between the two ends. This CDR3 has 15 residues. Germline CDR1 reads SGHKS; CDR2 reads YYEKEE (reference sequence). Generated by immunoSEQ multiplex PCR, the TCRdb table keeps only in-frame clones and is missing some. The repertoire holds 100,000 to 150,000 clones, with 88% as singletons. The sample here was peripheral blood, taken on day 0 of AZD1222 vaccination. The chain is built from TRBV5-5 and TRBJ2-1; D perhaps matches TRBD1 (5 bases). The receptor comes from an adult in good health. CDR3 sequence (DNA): TGTGCCAGCAGCTTAGGCAGGGTGACCTACAATGAGCAGTTCTTC. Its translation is CASSLGRVTYNEQFF.